The rows below give T cell receptor beta chains drawn from one sample of a study of blood T cell repertoires in COVID-19. The repertoire was sequenced with immunoSEQ multiplex PCR; TCRdb's copy has only in-frame clones and lacks some. Among about 380,000 clones listed, around 90% were seen once. Sequences were obtained from PBMCs or T cells enriched from blood (not recorded which). The source of these receptors is a woman aged 18 to 35 who had recovered from COVID-19. The CDR3 runs from the conserved cysteine through the conserved F or W. A D gene is named only where the DNA matches it firmly. The listing skips clone size in some rows; elsewhere it reads once, few, many or a size class.

V: TRBV5-6; J: TRBJ2-2; size: .; D: TRBD1; DNA: TGTGCCAGCAGCTTCAGTAGGTCAGGGGGCGGTAGTTCCGGGGAGCTGTTTTTT; CDR3: CASSFSRSGGGSSGELFF
V: TRBV7-2; J: TRBJ2-1; size: .; D: .; DNA: TGTGCCAGCAGCTTAGCAAGGACTACCCTATACAATGAGCAGTTCTTC; CDR3: CASSLARTTLYNEQFF
V: TRBV10-3; J: TRBJ2-7; size: .; D: TRBD2; DNA: TGTGCCATCAGTGATCGACTAGCTAAAAGCTCCTACGAGCAGTACTTC; CDR3: CAISDRLAKSSYEQYF
V: TRBV28; J: TRBJ1-2; size: .; D: .; DNA: TGTGCCAGCAGTTCCGGCTATGGCTACACCTTC; CDR3: CASSSGYGYTF
V: TRBV6-1; J: TRBJ2-7; size: once; D: .; DNA: TGTGCCAGCAGTGAATTGGGGACAAACTACGAGCAGTACTTC; CDR3: CASSELGTNYEQYF
V: TRBV7-9; J: TRBJ1-5; size: .; D: .; DNA: TGTGCCAGCAGCTTAGGGCAGGGAGGGGACCAGCCCCAGCATTTT; CDR3: CASSLGQGGDQPQHF
V: TRBV4-1; J: TRBJ2-3; size: .; D: TRBD2; DNA: TGCGCCAGCAGCCGCGGCCCTAGCGGATCTTACACAGATACGCAGTATTTT; CDR3: CASSRGPSGSYTDTQYF
V: TRBV19; J: TRBJ2-7; size: .; D: TRBD1; DNA: TGTGCCAGTAACGCTGTTGCAGGGGGACCCTACGAGCAGTACTTC; CDR3: CASNAVAGGPYEQYF
V: TRBV5-1; J: TRBJ2-7; size: .; D: TRBD1; DNA: TGCGCCAGCAGCTTTTTAAACAGGGGAACCTACGAGCAGTACTTC; CDR3: CASSFLNRGTYEQYF
V: TRBV24-1; J: TRBJ2-5; size: .; D: TRBD2; DNA: TGTGCCACCAGTGAATCGGGGGGGCCCAGAGAGACCCAGTACTTC; CDR3: CATSESGGPRETQYF
V: TRBV5-1; J: TRBJ1-1; size: .; D: .; DNA: TGCGCCAGCAGCTCCCCGCCAGGGAACACTGAAGCTTTCTTT; CDR3: CASSSPPGNTEAFF